This is a list of T cell receptor beta chains from one sample in a study of human T cells and chemical hapten exposure. MiXCR, applied by TCRdb to the RACE reads, yields one record per CDR3 protein. The profile shows 180,000 or so distinct CDR3 sequences, around 15% of them singletons. The sequenced sample was whole blood, obtained in connection with sensitization to the hapten diphenylcyclopropenone (DPC). Source of these receptors: a woman in her thirties with alopecia areata. Some clones in this sample may be carry-over from other donors' samples. CDR3s include the opening cysteine and the closing phenylalanine or tryptophan. A D gene is named only where the DNA matches it firmly. Expanded clones get a size class; other rows say once, few or many, or leave the size out.

few | 16 | TRBJ2-1 | TRBD2 | TRBV7-9 | CASSLSSSGGYNEQFF | TGTGCCAGCAGCTTAAGCTCGAGCGGGGGATACAATGAGCAGTTCTTC
few | 14 | TRBJ2-1 | . | TRBV29-1 | CSVAGARSYNEQFF | TGCAGCGTTGCTGGGGCCCGCTCCTACAATGAGCAGTTCTTC
. | 15 | TRBJ2-1 | . | TRBV29-1 | CSVDYLPQSYNEQFF | TGCAGCGTTGATTATCTCCCTCAATCCTACAATGAGCAGTTCTTC
many | 12 | TRBJ1-2 | . | TRBV29-1 | CSVELGAYGYTF | TGCAGCGTTGAGCTCGGTGCCTATGGCTACACCTTC
many | 16 | TRBJ2-2 | TRBD2 | TRBV3-1 | CASSQVAGRRLEELFF | TGTGCCAGCAGCCAAGTCGCCGGGAGGAGGTTGGAGGAGCTGTTTTTT
few | 15 | TRBJ2-5 | . | TRBV6-2/TRBV6-3 | CASSWVAGQEETQYF | TGTGCCAGCAGCTGGGTGGCGGGCCAAGAAGAGACCCAGTACTTC
. | 12 | TRBJ2-2 | . | TRBV5-4 | CASSQFTGELFF | TGTGCCAGCAGCCAATTCACCGGGGAGCTGTTTTTT
. | 15 | TRBJ1-4 | . | TRBV19 | CASKRGRATNEKLFF | TGTGCCAGTAAGCGGGGTCGAGCAACTAATGAAAAACTGTTTTTT
. | 14 | TRBJ2-7 | . | TRBV28 | CASSLGIGIYEQYF | TGTGCCAGCAGTTTGGGTATAGGGATCTACGAGCAGTACTTC
. | 16 | TRBJ1-6 | TRBD1 | TRBV4-2 | CASSLDHRGTNSPLHF | TGTGCCAGCAGCCTAGATCACAGGGGAACTAATTCACCCCTCCACTTT
few | 13 | TRBJ1-1 | . | TRBV28 | CASTLQLNTEAFF | TGTGCCAGCACCCTCCAGTTGAACACTGAAGCTTTCTTT
. | 15 | TRBJ2-1 | TRBD2 | TRBV7-9 | CASSLFSGRGNEQFF | TGTGCCAGCAGCTTATTTTCAGGGAGGGGCAATGAGCAGTTCTTC